The 3 T cell receptor beta chains listed next were all sequenced from one sample in a study of blood T cell repertoires in COVID-19. TCRdb keeps only in-frame clones here, not all; method: immunoSEQ multiplex PCR. The sample carries around 140,000 clones, around 87% recorded once. Sample: peripheral blood. These receptors originate from a man aged 50 to 59 with active COVID-19.

The chain employs TRBV6-2 or TRBV6-3 and TRBJ1-2; 10 positions match TRBD1. V was pared by 4 bases and J by 4 bases, with 18 bases of the junction left unmatched. There are 19 residues in the CDR3. Germline assignment: CDR1 MNHEY and CDR2 SVGEGT. DNA for the CDR3: TGTGCCAGCAGTTCCTGGGCCGGGACAGGGGCGACTACCTCCTATGGCTACACCTTC. Translating gives CASSSWAGTGATTSYGYTF.

The V gene is TRBV2, the J gene TRBJ2-5; no firm D call. Germline lookup yields CDR1 SNHLY and CDR2 FYNNEI. The V end lost 4 bases, the J end lost 2 bases, and 5 bases lay between the germline ends. The CDR3 has 12 amino acids. The CDR3 bases are TGTGCCAGCAGTGCCGTACAAGAGACCCAGTACTTC. It is translated as CASSAVQETQYF.

This rearrangement joins TRBV7-3 to TRBJ2-3; 9 positions match TRBD1. Germline V CDR1 and CDR2: SGHTA, FQGTGA. V was clipped by 5 bases and J by 4 bases; unmatched bases: 7. This CDR3 is 15 amino acids long. CDR3 DNA sequence: TGTGCCAGCAGCCGCGGGGACAGGGTACCAGATACGCAGTATTTT. Protein sequence: CASSRGDRVPDTQYF.